This TCR beta chain was obtained from a study of T cells after posttransplantation cyclophosphamide. V shed 2 bases, J shed 3 bases, and the junction held 3 bases outside the gene matches. The CDR3 totals 15 residues. Per germline, CDR1 ENHRY and CDR2 SYGVKD. The naive gate required viable CD3+CD4+ or CD3+CD8+ cells with CCR7+CD45RA+CD45RO-CD95-CD27+CD28+ phenotype. This clone was detected a few times. Profiling relied on immunoSEQ multiplex PCR, and the TCRdb table lists in-frame clones only, not all of them. The top ten clones hold around 0.1% of a sample with 25,000 to 40,000 clones, around nine tenths of them seen once.

The receptor was isolated from a young man in good health and a related stem cell transplant donor. The rearrangement joins TRBV10-3 to TRBJ1-4; TRBD1 agrees at 7 bases. The sample taken for sequencing was naive CD4+ T cells sorted from blood. The CDR3 spells CAISEKGASNEKLFF. DNA of the CDR3: TGTGCCATCAGTGAGAAGGGGGCATCTAATGAAAAACTGTTTTTT.